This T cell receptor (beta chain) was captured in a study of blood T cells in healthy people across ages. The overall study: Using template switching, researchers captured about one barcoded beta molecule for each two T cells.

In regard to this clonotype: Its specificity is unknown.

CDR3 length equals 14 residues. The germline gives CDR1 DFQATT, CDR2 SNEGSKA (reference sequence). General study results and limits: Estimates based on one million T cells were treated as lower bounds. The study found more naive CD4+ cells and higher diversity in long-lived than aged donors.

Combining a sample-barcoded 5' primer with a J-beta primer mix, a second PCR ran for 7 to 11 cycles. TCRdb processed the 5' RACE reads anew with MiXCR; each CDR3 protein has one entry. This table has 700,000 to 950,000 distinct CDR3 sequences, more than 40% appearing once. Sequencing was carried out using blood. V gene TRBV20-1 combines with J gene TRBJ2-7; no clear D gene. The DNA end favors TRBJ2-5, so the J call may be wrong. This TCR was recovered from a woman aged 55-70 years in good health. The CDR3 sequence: CSARDQASWETQYF. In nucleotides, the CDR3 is TGCAGTGCTAGAGATCAGGCTAGTTGGGAGACCCAGTACTTC.